These 30 T cell receptor beta chains were sequenced from one sample in a study of blood T cells in healthy people across ages. Primers used in a second PCR of about 7 to 12 cycles were a sample-barcoded 5' primer and a J-beta primer mix. MiXCR, applied by TCRdb to the 5' RACE reads, yields one record per CDR3 protein. Of roughly 1,500,000 distinct CDR3 sequences listed, about 31% are singletons. The source material was blood. These TCRs come from a woman in her twenties or thirties in good health.

The chain has TRBV4-1 and TRBJ2-7; no reliable D call. Trimming shortened V by 1 base and J by 1 base, and 11 bases separated the two germline ends. Per germline, CDR1 MGHRA and CDR2 YSYEKL. The CDR3 is made up of 15 amino acids. For the CDR3, the DNA is TGCGCCAGCAGCCAAGTTAATCGGCCGTCCTACGAGCAGTACTTC. Its protein product is CASSQVNRPSYEQYF.

To note about this clonotype: The germline gene is not matched at one end of the junction; a read error may be the cause. V gene TRBV5-1 combines with J gene TRBJ2-7, with 7 bases matching TRBD2. The CDR3 is 18 amino acids. Per germline, CDR1 SGHRS and CDR2 YFSETQ. The CDR3 sequence: CACSASITGLVGDYEQYF. The DNA of the CDR3 is TGCGCCTGCAGCGCCTCCATAACCGGACTAGTGGGAGATTACGAGCAGTACTTC.

The rearrangement uses TRBV27 and TRBJ2-3; D perhaps matches TRBD2 (5 bases). The CDR3 is 12 residues long. Trimming removed 7 bases at V and 3 bases at J, with 8 bases between. Germline-derived CDR1 and CDR2 are MNHEY and SMNVEV (reference sequence). The CDR3 reads CASIGETDTQYF. CDR3 DNA: TGTGCCAGCATCGGGGAAACAGATACGCAGTATTTT.

This clonotype was found a few times. This chain connects TRBV27 to TRBJ2-7, with TRBD1 identical over 7 bases. This CDR3 has 16 residues. J lost 5 bases, V lost 3 bases, and 13 bases had no gene match. Germline V gene lookup returns CDR1 MNHEY and CDR2 SMNVEV (reference sequence). The CDR3 DNA reads TGTGCCAGCAGTTTCTTCCCGGGGACAGTTTCCGACGAGCAGTACTTC. Amino acid sequence: CASSFFPGTVSDEQYF.

V usage is TRBV12-3 or TRBV12-4 and J usage is TRBJ2-1; D remains ambiguous. The length of the CDR3 is 12 residues. Between the trimmed V and J ends, which lost 7 bases and 5 bases, there was a span of 9 bases. The CDR3, as DNA: TGTGCCAGCACCCTCAACAACAATGAGCAGTTCTTC. Protein sequence: CASTLNNNEQFF.

This chain links TRBV18 with TRBJ2-5, with D tentatively TRBD2 (6 bases). The J call is doubtful: the DNA matches TRBJ2-7 better. Germline loops: CDR1 KGHSH, CDR2 LQKENI. CDR3 length: 14 residues. The CDR3 DNA reads as TGTGCCAGCTCACCCGACGGGAGACAAAACGAGCAGTACTTC. This codes for CASSPDGRQNEQYF.

On this clonotype: One end of the junction is discordant with germline, which a read error may explain. This sequence joins TRBV5-5 and TRBJ2-1; D unresolved. The CDR3 consists of 13 residues. The germline gives CDR1 SGHKS, CDR2 YYEKEE (reference sequence). CDR3 in DNA: TGTGCCGGCAGCCCCCCGATCAACAATGAGCAGTTCTTC. Translation: CAGSPPINNEQFF.

The rearrangement joins TRBV3-1 to TRBJ2-7; D not resolved. Trimming removed 4 bases at V and 4 bases at J, with 20 bases between. From germline, CDR1 is LGHDT and CDR2 YNNKEL (reference sequence). CDR3 length: 16 amino acids. The CDR3 is CASSPRRSFGTYEQYF. The CDR3 DNA is TGTGCCAGCAGCCCCCGGCGGTCCTTTGGAACGTACGAGCAGTACTTC.

The rearrangement uses TRBV12-3 or TRBV12-4 and TRBJ2-1; 8 bases are a match to TRBD2. V dropped 5 bases and J dropped 6; count of bases not matched to a gene: 9. This CDR3 region has 15 residues. The CDR3: CASSPSGRPGNEQFF. The CDR3 DNA sequence: TGTGCCAGCAGTCCCAGCGGGAGACCAGGCAATGAGCAGTTCTTC.

This clonotype was counted between two and nine times. The rearrangement links TRBV20-1 to TRBJ2-1; D is unresolved. Germline V gene data show CDR1 as DFQATT and CDR2 as SNEGSKA (reference sequence). V lost 5 bases to trimming and J lost 2 bases, with 13 bases between them. The CDR3 spans 14 residues. The CDR3 sequence: CSAAPVNTYNEQFF. The CDR3, as DNA: TGCAGTGCTGCTCCGGTCAACACCTACAATGAGCAGTTCTTC.

The CDR3 nucleotides read TGTGCCAGCAGCAGGACACCCATGAACACTGAAGCTTTCTTT. Encoded protein: CASSRTPMNTEAFF. This chain joins TRBV11-2 and TRBJ1-1; D is possibly TRBD1 (5 bases). V shed 5 bases and J shed 0 bases, with 10 bases lying between them. The CDR3 is made up of 14 amino acids. The germline V gene has CDR1 SGHAT and CDR2 FQNNGV.

The chain combines TRBV12-3 or TRBV12-4 with TRBJ2-3; 8 bases align to TRBD2. After removal of 11 bases from V and 6 bases from J, the junction contained 13 bases not matched to a gene. The CDR3 has 14 residues. The CDR3 is CAVNRGGLADTQYF. The CDR3 bases are TGTGCCGTAAATCGGGGGGGCCTCGCCGATACGCAGTATTTT.

This rearrangement joins TRBV5-6 to TRBJ2-1; perhaps TRBD2 as D (6 bases). This CDR3 spans 14 amino acids. Looked up from germline, CDR1 is SGHDT and CDR2 is YYEEEE. V was pared by 1 base and J by 10 bases, with 15 bases between. Written as DNA, the CDR3 is TGTGCCAGCAGCTTGCGGGGACTCTCGGCAGAGCAGTTCTTC. Its translation: CASSLRGLSAEQFF.

V is TRBV20-1 and J is TRBJ1-6; D is uncertain. CDR1 and CDR2 (germline): DFQATT, SNEGSKA (reference sequence). The CDR3 loop spans 16 amino acids. V lost 3 bases to trimming and J lost 8 bases, with 20 bases between them. The DNA of the CDR3 is TGCAGTGCTAGGGGGTCCCCGGTCCTTCCAGATTCACCCCTCCACTTT. Translated: CSARGSPVLPDSPLHF.

This clonotype occurred a few times. The V and J genes are TRBV27 and TRBJ1-4; 8 bases match TRBD1. The V segment lost 5 bases and the J segment 7 bases; nucleotides outside the gene matches: 9. CDR1 and CDR2 from the germline V gene are MNHEY and SMNVEV (reference sequence). The CDR3 is 15 residues long. In DNA form, the CDR3 reads TGTGCCAGCAGTCCAGACAGGGGAGGGAGTGAAAAACTGTTTTTT. Its translation: CASSPDRGGSEKLFF.

The rearrangement links TRBV25-1 to TRBJ2-7, with TRBD1 as a possible D gene (6 bases). The germline V gene encodes CDR1 MGHDK and CDR2 SYGVNS. CDR3 size: 11 residues. Trimming pared 5 bases from V and 12 bases from J, leaving 14 bases between. In DNA, the CDR3 is TGTGCCAGCAGTCAGTCGTGGGGGCTGTACTTC. It is translated as CASSQSWGLYF.

This chain joins TRBV6-1 and TRBJ2-7, with 13 bases that match TRBD2. This CDR3 is 14 amino acids long. After removal of 4 bases from V and 7 bases from J, the junction contained 4 bases not matched to a gene. Germline loops: CDR1 MNHNS, CDR2 SASEGT. The CDR3, as DNA: TGTGCCAGCAGTGTGACTAGCGGGAGGAATGAGCAGTACTTC. Protein product: CASSVTSGRNEQYF.

The sample holds many counts of this clonotype. V usage is TRBV14 and J usage is TRBJ2-1; 12 nucleotides agree with TRBD2. CDR3 size: 16 residues. The V and J ends lost 4 bases and 3 bases, in that order; junction bases with no gene match: 4. Germline assignment: CDR1 SGHDN and CDR2 FVKESK. The CDR3 loop reads CASSPTSGGIYNEQFF. CDR3 nucleotides: TGTGCCAGCAGCCCGACTAGCGGGGGTATCTACAATGAGCAGTTCTTC.

This clonotype was counted only a few times. The germline gene is not matched at one end of the junction; a read error may be the cause. The V call is TRBV11-1, the J call TRBJ2-7, with unresolved D. Germline CDR1 is SGHAT and CDR2 is FQDESV (reference sequence). This CDR3 is built from 14 residues. Written as DNA, the CDR3 is TGTGCCAGCAGCCCCGAGTATGGGGTTTACGGGCAGTACTTC. Translated: CASSPEYGVYGQYF.

This clonotype was observed a handful of times. The chain has TRBV5-1 and TRBJ2-5; D unclear. CDR1 and CDR2 (germline): SGHRS, YFSETQ. The V gene lost 4 bases and the J gene lost 5 bases, with 18 bases spanning the gap. The CDR3 has 15 residues. CDR3 residues: CASSPRGVRSETQYF. CDR3 in DNA: TGCGCCAGCAGCCCGCGTGGGGTCAGGTCGGAGACCCAGTACTTC.

The gene calls are TRBV20-1 and TRBJ1-3, with D possibly being TRBD1 (6 bases). Germline CDR1 and CDR2: DFQATT and SNEGSKA (reference sequence). CDR3 length: 15 amino acids. The V end lost 0 bases, the J end lost 2 bases, and 11 bases lay between the germline ends. The CDR3 region is CSARDPQGPGNTIYF. In DNA, the CDR3 is TGCAGTGCTAGAGACCCACAGGGCCCTGGAAACACCATATATTTT.

V gene TRBV28 combines with J gene TRBJ1-4; 9 nucleotides match TRBD1. With V trimmed by 5 bases and J by 9 bases, 13 bases remained unmatched. CDR1 and CDR2 from the germline V gene are MDHEN and SYDVKM. The CDR3 runs 16 residues. CDR3 nucleotides: TGTGCCAGCAGTCCCAGCTCCGGGACAGGGCTTAAAAAACTGTTTTTT. Translated: CASSPSSGTGLKKLFF.

The chain joins TRBV2 to TRBJ2-3; unclear D gene. V lost 8 bases to trimming and J lost 1 base, with 7 bases between them. The CDR3 length is 12 residues. The germline V gene has CDR1 SNHLY and CDR2 FYNNEI. The CDR3 here is CASWLGTDTQYF. CDR3 nucleotide sequence: TGTGCCAGCTGGTTGGGCACAGATACGCAGTATTTT.

The CDR3 DNA sequence: TGTGCCAGCAGCCAGAAGACCGGGACAGGGAATTATGGCTACACCTTC. Residues: CASSQKTGTGNYGYTF. The chain carries TRBV4-2 and TRBJ1-2; 9 nucleotides line up with TRBD1. V shed 3 bases, J shed 5 bases, and the junction held 10 bases outside the gene matches. The CDR3 extends over 16 amino acids. Germline values: CDR1 LGHNA, CDR2 YNFKEQ.

V is TRBV2 and J is TRBJ1-2; D remains unclear. The CDR3 has 16 residues. V lost 1 base, J lost 1 base, and 13 bases lay in between. Germline V gene data show CDR1 as SNHLY and CDR2 as FYNNEI. The CDR3 is CASSEETPGGNYGYTF. The CDR3 DNA is TGTGCCAGCAGTGAAGAAACGCCCGGAGGTAACTATGGCTACACCTTC. The variable domain in full, with the rest retrieved from reference TRBV2 and TRBJ1-2, is EPEVTQTPSHQVTQMGQEVILRCVPISNHLYFYWYRQILGQKVEFLVSFYNNEISEKSEIFDDQFSVERPDGSNFTLKIRSTKLEDSAMYFCASSEETPGGNYGYTFGSGTRLTVV.

The chain couples TRBV4-1 to TRBJ2-2; 8 positions agree with TRBD1. The germline V gene encodes CDR1 MGHRA and CDR2 YSYEKL. Unmatched junction bases numbered 5, after V lost 5 bases and J lost 6 bases. CDR3 length: 14 amino acids. In DNA form, the CDR3 reads TGCGCCAGCAGCACGGGACAGGCCCCCGGGGAGCTGTTTTTT. This translates into CASSTGQAPGELFF.

This clonotype has just a few counts. V and J are TRBV5-1 and TRBJ2-3; D is unresolved. The CDR3 totals 16 residues. Germline values: CDR1 SGHRS, CDR2 YFSETQ. Trimming removed 4 bases at V and 0 bases at J, with 15 bases between. CDR3 nucleotide sequence: TGCGCCAGCAGCCCGGGCGGCGATCCTAGCACAGATACGCAGTATTTT. It yields the protein CASSPGGDPSTDTQYF.

The chain joins TRBV15 to TRBJ1-1; D may be TRBD1 (6 bases). Trimming removed 0 bases at V and 6 bases at J, with 11 bases between. The germline gives CDR1 LNHNV, CDR2 YYDKDF (reference sequence). The length of the CDR3 is 14 residues. The CDR3 reads CATSRDFWGPEAFF. Written as DNA, the CDR3 is TGTGCCACCAGCAGAGATTTCTGGGGGCCTGAAGCTTTCTTT.

For this clonotype: One junction end disagrees with the germline gene, perhaps due to a read error. The chain combines TRBV14 with TRBJ2-5; 8 bases are shared with TRBD2. Germline V lookup: CDR1 SGHDN, CDR2 FVKESK. The CDR3 contains 17 residues. CDR3 DNA: TGTGCCGGCAGCCAAGATGCCCGGGGGGGCCTACAAGAGACCCAGTACTTC. This translates into CAGSQDARGGLQETQYF.

The chain has TRBV27 and TRBJ1-1; 7 bases are a match to TRBD1. Germline lookup yields CDR1 MNHEY and CDR2 SMNVEV (reference sequence). CDR3 size: 15 residues. Losses at the gene ends were 3 bases for V and 0 bases for J; bases not matched to a gene: 4. The CDR3 bases are TGTGCCAGCAGTTTGCAGGGGGAGGTGAACACTGAAGCTTTCTTT. Translated: CASSLQGEVNTEAFF.